This entry lists 10 T cell receptor beta chains sequenced from one sample in a study of OX40 agonist ivuxolimab in advanced cancers. Libraries were prepared by immunoSEQ multiplex PCR; TCRdb keeps only in-frame clonotypes and omits some of them. The sample has 55,000 to 75,000 clones; 86% are singletons. Here the sequenced sample was CD4+ or CD8+ T cells sorted from blood, taken in a trial of the OX40 agonist ivuxolimab. These receptors were collected from an adult with an advanced solid tumor such as melanoma, head and neck, liver or kidney cancer.

This clone was seen once. The V gene is TRBV7-9, the J gene TRBJ2-1; TRBD2 matches at 11 bases. CDR1 and CDR2 (germline): SEHNR, FQNEAQ (reference sequence). Losses at the gene ends were 5 bases for V and 2 bases for J; bases not matched to a gene: 5. This CDR3 region has 16 residues. The CDR3 is CASSRLSGRAYNEQFF. CDR3 bases: TGTGCCAGCAGCCGCCTTAGCGGGAGGGCCTACAATGAGCAGTTCTTC.

This chain links TRBV5-6 with TRBJ2-3; TRBD2 matches 11 bases. The CDR3 runs to 16 residues. Germline CDR1 reads SGHDT; CDR2 reads YYEEEE. Unmatched junction bases numbered 4, after V lost 2 bases and J lost 2 bases. The CDR3 region is CASSFLAGGPTDTQYF. For the CDR3, the DNA is TGTGCCAGCAGCTTCTTAGCGGGAGGGCCCACAGATACGCAGTATTTT.

This chain links TRBV10-3 with TRBJ2-3, with 10 bases lining up with TRBD2. The germline CDR1 and CDR2 sequences are ENHRY and SYGVKD. This CDR3 has 17 residues. V shed 2 bases and J 3 bases; nucleotides not matched to a gene: 8. CDR3 sequence reads: CAISEPSGRAGTDTQYF. In DNA, the CDR3 is TGTGCCATCAGTGAGCCAAGCGGGAGGGCCGGAACAGATACGCAGTATTTT.

The chain couples TRBV18 to TRBJ2-5; TRBD1 matches 9 bases. With 2 bases clipped from V and 4 bases from J, the junction kept 5 bases outside the gene matches. Germline V gene sequence: CDR1 KGHSH, CDR2 LQKENI. CDR3 size: 15 residues. CDR3 sequence: CASSPGQGTGETQYF. DNA of the CDR3: TGTGCCAGCTCACCAGGACAGGGGACCGGAGAGACCCAGTACTTC.

The chain employs TRBV25-1 and TRBJ2-6; TRBD1 is a possible D gene (6 bases). CDR1 is MGHDK and CDR2 is SYGVNS in the germline V gene. Trimming left V 6 bases short and J 2 bases short, with 14 bases between. This CDR3 has 16 residues. This CDR3 is CASSKQGWTGANVLTF. The CDR3 nucleotides are TGTGCCAGCAGCAAACAGGGATGGACTGGGGCCAACGTCCTGACTTTC.

This clone was seen only a few times. The CDR3 DNA is TGTGCCAGCAGCTTAGGAGCGATGTGTTTCTTT. The encoded protein is CASSLGAMCFF. The V gene is TRBV11-2, the J gene TRBJ1-1; unclear D gene. The V end lost 1 base, the J end lost 13 bases, and 10 bases lay between the germline ends. Germline CDR1 is SGHAT and CDR2 is FQNNGV. The CDR3 is made up of 11 amino acids.

The rearrangement links TRBV9 to TRBJ2-1; D gene unclear. Per the germline V gene, CDR1 is SGDLS and CDR2 is YYNGEE. The CDR3 extends over 15 amino acids. Trimming removed 0 bases at V and 0 bases at J, with 7 bases between. The CDR3 sequence: CASSVVGASYNEQFF. DNA of the CDR3: TGTGCCAGCAGCGTAGTCGGAGCCTCCTACAATGAGCAGTTCTTC.

This clone was recorded only once. The sample carries other DNA sequences with the same CDR3. CDR3 bases: TGTGCCAGCATCATAGGAGAGGGGTCAGGAACAGATACGCAGTATTTT. This translates into CASIIGEGSGTDTQYF. This rearrangement joins TRBV6-6 to TRBJ2-3, with D possibly called TRBD1 or TRBD2 (5 bases each). From germline, CDR1 is MNHNY and CDR2 SVGAGI (reference sequence). The CDR3 is made up of 16 amino acids. Between the trimmed V and J ends, which lost 7 bases and 3 bases, there was a span of 20 bases.

J is TRBJ2-5 and V is TRBV28, with TRBD2 matching over 7 bases. The CDR3 covers 16 residues. The V gene end was trimmed by 1 base and the J gene end by 0 bases; junction bases not matched to a gene: 5. Germline CDR1 MDHEN, CDR2 SYDVKM. CDR3 nucleotide sequence: TGTGCCAGCAGTTTATCCCTAGCGGAGTACCAAGAGACCCAGTACTTC. It encodes CASSLSLAEYQETQYF.

This clone has a single count. The chain carries TRBV28 and TRBJ1-2; TRBD1 matches 7 bases. The CDR3 has 14 amino acids. Germline trimming cut 6 bases from V and 8 bases from J; bases unmatched to any gene: 12. Germline-derived CDR1 and CDR2 are MDHEN and SYDVKM. CDR3 region: CASSPTGFPWGYTF. DNA for the CDR3: TGTGCCAGCAGCCCGACAGGGTTTCCTTGGGGCTACACCTTC.